The present T cell receptor beta chain was sequenced within a study of CD8 T cells in ankylosing spondylitis. Regarding the study as a whole: There was a TCR beta motif, made of several highly homologous variants, that appeared characteristic of ankylosing spondylitis blood.

This clonotype was seen many times. Its antigen is as yet unknown. The CDR3 runs 15 residues. V was pared by 3 bases and J by 0 bases, with 4 bases of the junction left unmatched. Germline V CDR1 and CDR2: SGHTA, FQGNSA. TCRdb re-derived calls from the 5' RACE reads in MiXCR, one entry per CDR3 protein. The table shows approximately 520,000 distinct CDR3 sequences, with 5.3% occurring only once. Source material: blood, either unsorted or a sorted T cell fraction (not recorded which). This chain uses TRBV7-2 with TRBJ2-7; the match to TRBD1 covers 8 bases. This clonotype was obtained from a male donor with ankylosing spondylitis. The CDR3 sequence is CASSLGQVPSYEQYF. The CDR3 bases are TGTGCCAGCAGCTTGGGACAGGTCCCCTCCTACGAGCAGTACTTC.